Shown below are 26 T cell receptor beta chains from a single sample sequenced in a study of T cell clusters in autoimmune cytopenias. Multiplex touch-down PCR amplified TRB using TRB-A and TRB-B pools in one tube. TCRdb re-called the multiplex PCR reads; one entry per CDR3 protein, DNA not given. This specimen shows over 4,000 distinct CDR3 sequences; the ten leading clones hold around a fifth. TRB amplification used 200 to 250 ng of peripheral blood genomic DNA. The sample was peripheral blood. These receptors all come from a human donor with an autoimmune cytopenia or autoimmune hepatitis (not recorded which).

By frequency, this clonotype is medium-sized. The chain couples TRBV12-3 or TRBV12-4 to TRBJ1-6. There are 15 residues in the CDR3. The CDR3: CASSRDGPLNSPLHF.

By frequency, this clonotype registers medium-sized (0.01 to 0.1%). The chain combines TRBV19 with TRBJ2-1; TCRdb selects TRBD2, and the lack of DNA leaves this call unchecked. Germline CDR1 and CDR2: LNHDA and SQIVND (reference sequence). The CDR3 covers 15 residues. The CDR3: CASSEMGTSPNEQFF.

The chain is built from TRBV20-1 and TRBJ2-5; TCRdb proposes TRBD1, but this gene call is untestable without DNA. This CDR3 region has 12 residues. CDR1 and CDR2 (germline): DFQATT, SNEGSKA (reference sequence). CDR3 region: CSARWTGETQYF.

The chain recombines TRBV19 with TRBJ2-7; the TRBD2 assignment by TCRdb is unverifiable without DNA. The CDR3 totals 14 residues. Germline CDR1 reads LNHDA; CDR2 reads SQIVND (reference sequence). The CDR3 spells CASSYGGQSYEQYF.

The chain is built from TRBV12-3 or TRBV12-4 and TRBJ2-7; TCRdb designates TRBD1, a call that cannot be tested without DNA. The CDR3 totals 14 residues. The CDR3 spells CASSESYRAGEQYF.

This clonotype registers medium-sized by frequency. The CDR3 protein is CASSPREGPYGYTF. The V gene is TRBV18, the J gene TRBJ1-2. Germline CDR1 reads KGHSH; CDR2 reads LQKENI. The CDR3 is 14 amino acids.

The gene calls are TRBV6-5 and TRBJ1-1; TCRdb proposes TRBD1, but this gene call is untestable without DNA. The CDR3 is 13 amino acids. CDR1 and CDR2 from the germline V gene are MNHEY and SVGAGI. The CDR3 spells CASRTGLLTEAFF.

The rearrangement joins TRBV20-1 to TRBJ2-2; TCRdb names TRBD2, which stays unverified in the absence of DNA. Germline CDR1 DFQATT, CDR2 SNEGSKA (reference sequence). This CDR3 spans 14 amino acids. CDR3 sequence: CSAGQAPNTGELFF.

By frequency, this clonotype registers medium-sized. CDR3 protein: CASRVGYNSPLHF. V is TRBV27 and J is TRBJ1-6. The germline gives CDR1 MNHEY, CDR2 SMNVEV (reference sequence). There are 13 residues in the CDR3.

This clonotype shows up as medium-sized by frequency. The rearrangement joins TRBV27 to TRBJ2-5; TCRdb indicates TRBD1, and absent DNA this call remains unverified. CDR3 length: 14 amino acids. CDR1 MNHEY and CDR2 SMNVEV come from the germline V gene (reference sequence). The CDR3 loop is CASSFRGGRETQYF.

The V and J genes are TRBV6-6 and TRBJ2-1; there is no DNA to check the TCRdb D call of TRBD1. The CDR3 loop spans 14 amino acids. The germline V gene has CDR1 MNHNY and CDR2 SVGAGI (reference sequence). CDR3 amino acids: CASRDSDSYNEQFF.

The chain carries TRBV19 and TRBJ1-6; no DNA is available, so the TRBD1 call from TCRdb remains unchecked. This CDR3 has 15 residues. CDR1 and CDR2 from the germline V gene are LNHDA and SQIVND (reference sequence). CDR3 sequence reads: CASSSGQSGNSPLHF.

The chain couples TRBV12-3 or TRBV12-4 to TRBJ1-5. CDR3 length: 13 residues. CDR3: CASSFRGVGPQHF.

This clonotype is identified as medium-sized from frequency. The chain joins TRBV12-3 or TRBV12-4 to TRBJ1-2. This CDR3 is built from 14 residues. The CDR3 spells CASSSGLRQGGYTF.

The chain recombines TRBV11-1 with TRBJ1-1. This CDR3 has 13 residues. Germline loops: CDR1 SGHAT, CDR2 FQDESV (reference sequence). The CDR3: CASSLDLFSEAFF.

The CDR3 loop is CASSLDRLAYGYTF. The chain carries TRBV5-6 and TRBJ1-2; TCRdb indicates TRBD1, and absent DNA this call remains unverified. The CDR3 has 14 amino acids. The germline V gene encodes CDR1 SGHDT and CDR2 YYEEEE.

This clonotype registers medium-sized by frequency. The rearrangement joins TRBV15 to TRBJ2-3; the D call from TCRdb, TRBD1, cannot be confirmed without DNA. The CDR3 has 15 residues. The germline CDR1 and CDR2 sequences are LNHNV and YYDKDF (reference sequence). Here the CDR3 reads CATSLTGTGEDTQYF.

By frequency, this clonotype is medium-sized. The J gene is TRBJ2-1, the V gene TRBV19; TCRdb picks TRBD1, but there is no DNA to check that call. There are 14 residues in the CDR3. The germline CDR1 and CDR2 sequences are LNHDA and SQIVND (reference sequence). CDR3 residues: CASSILRGLNEQFF.

The chain uses TRBV7-6 and TRBJ2-3; TCRdb designates TRBD2, a call that cannot be tested without DNA. Germline CDR1 SGHVS, CDR2 FNYEAQ. This CDR3 has 17 amino acids. Here the CDR3 reads CASSLYSTSGSTDTQYF.

The rearrangement uses TRBV18 and TRBJ2-1. CDR3 length: 14 residues. Germline values: CDR1 KGHSH, CDR2 LQKENI. The CDR3 here is CASSPDQLYNEQFF.

This clonotype is medium-sized by frequency. The chain carries TRBV10-3 and TRBJ2-7. CDR3 length: 14 residues. Germline CDR1 reads ENHRY; CDR2 reads SYGVKD. This chain's CDR3 is CAISESGLANEQYF.

Measured by frequency, this clonotype is medium-sized. The chain employs TRBV27 and TRBJ2-1; the D call from TCRdb, TRBD1, cannot be confirmed without DNA. CDR1 and CDR2 from the germline V gene are MNHEY and SMNVEV (reference sequence). The length of the CDR3 is 15 residues. CDR3 amino acids: CASLRRWGGADEQFF.

The CDR3 loop reads CASSLGVGRNYGYTF. The chain recombines TRBV7-9 with TRBJ1-2. Germline-derived CDR1 and CDR2 are SEHNR and FQNEAQ (reference sequence). The CDR3 runs to 15 residues.

This clonotype counts as medium-sized by frequency. This chain uses TRBV15 with TRBJ1-4. Germline V lookup: CDR1 LNHNV, CDR2 YYDKDF (reference sequence). The CDR3 has 14 amino acids. CDR3 region: CATSTRETRRKLFF.

The chain joins TRBV6-5 to TRBJ1-1; no DNA is available, so the TRBD1 call from TCRdb remains unchecked. CDR3 length: 15 amino acids. Germline values: CDR1 MNHEY, CDR2 SVGAGI. CDR3 loop: CASSYGTGVGTEAFF.

By frequency, this clonotype registers medium-sized (0.01 to 0.1%). The rearrangement joins TRBV5-6 to TRBJ2-2. The CDR3 is 12 amino acids. Germline loops: CDR1 SGHDT, CDR2 YYEEEE. CDR3 amino acids: CASAWGTGELFF.